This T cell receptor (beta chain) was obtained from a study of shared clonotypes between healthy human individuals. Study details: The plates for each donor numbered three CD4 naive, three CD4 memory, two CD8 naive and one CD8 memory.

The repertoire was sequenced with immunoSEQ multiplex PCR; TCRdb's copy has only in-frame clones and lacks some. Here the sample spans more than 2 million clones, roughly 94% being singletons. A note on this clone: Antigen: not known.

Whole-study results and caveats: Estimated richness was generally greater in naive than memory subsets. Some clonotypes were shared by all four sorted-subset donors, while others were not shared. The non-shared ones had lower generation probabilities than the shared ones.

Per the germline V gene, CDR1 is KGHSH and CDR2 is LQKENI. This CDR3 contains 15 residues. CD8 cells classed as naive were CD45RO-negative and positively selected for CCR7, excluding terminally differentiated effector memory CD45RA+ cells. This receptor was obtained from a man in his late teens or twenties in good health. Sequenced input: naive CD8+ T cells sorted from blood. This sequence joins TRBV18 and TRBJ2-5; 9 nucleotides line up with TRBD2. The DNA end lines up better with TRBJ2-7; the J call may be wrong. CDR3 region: CASSPRTSEFGEQYF. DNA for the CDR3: TGTGCCAGCTCACCAAGGACTAGCGAATTTGGCGAGCAGTACTTC.